This is a list of T cell receptor beta chains from one sample in a study of shared clonotypes between healthy human individuals. The method was immunoSEQ multiplex PCR; TCRdb's version includes in-frame clones alone and lacks a portion of them. The top ten clones hold approximately 0.33% of a sample with 550,000 to 600,000 clones, roughly 98% of them seen once. Sequencing used naive CD8+ T cells sorted from blood. These receptors were taken from a man aged 25-45 years in good health. Both conserved end residues are part of each CDR3. Each record gives: J gene, V gene, clone size, D gene, CDR3 DNA, CDR3 protein. A D gene is named only where the DNA matches it firmly. Clone size, where shown, is once, few, many, or a class for clones that have expanded.

>TRBJ2-1|TRBV7-9|-|TRBD2
TGTGCCAGCAGCCAGACTAGCGGGAGTACCTCCCTCTACTACAATGAGCAGTTCTTC
CASSQTSGSTSLYYNEQFF
>TRBJ2-5|TRBV21-1|-|-
TGTGCCAGCATCCCCCCAGCGGGAAGGGGAGAGACCCAGTACTTC
CASIPPAGRGETQYF
>TRBJ2-7|TRBV9|-|-
TGTGCCAGCAGCGTAGCTGGAGGGTCTCGCGAGCAGTACTTC
CASSVAGGSREQYF
>TRBJ2-7|TRBV7-2|-|-
TGTGCCAGCAGCGTGGGAGAGTACGAGCAGTACTTC
CASSVGEYEQYF
>TRBJ2-7|TRBV7-9|-|TRBD1
TGTGCCAGCAGCCTTTGGACAGGGGGCAGGAGGTCCTACGAGCAGTACTTC
CASSLWTGGRRSYEQYF
>TRBJ1-1|TRBV7-3|once|-
TGTGCCAGCAGCTTTGGGGACGGACGGGCTTTCTTT
CASSFGDGRAFF
>TRBJ2-5|TRBV11-3|-|-
TGTGCCAGCTGGGGGGTTGGGGGACTGGAAGAGACCCAGTACTTC
CASWGVGGLEETQYF
>TRBJ2-1|TRBV7-2|-|-
TGTGCCAGCAGCTTGGAATTGAAGACTAGGCGCTACAATGAGCAGTTCTTC
CASSLELKTRRYNEQFF
>TRBJ2-7|TRBV29-1|-|TRBD2
TGCAGCGCCAGACTAGCGGACTCCTACGAGCAGTACTTC
CSARLADSYEQYF
>TRBJ2-1|TRBV29-1|-|-
TGCAGCGTTTGGCTAGCCGTCGACGATGAGCAGTTCTTC
CSVWLAVDDEQFF
>TRBJ2-1|TRBV18|-|TRBD1
TGTGCCAGCTCACCGATCAAGGGGGACAGAGCCTACAATGAGCAGTTCTTC
CASSPIKGDRAYNEQFF
>TRBJ2-3|TRBV6-5|-|TRBD2
TGTGCCAGCAACGAACTAGCGGGAGTCACAGATACGCAGTATTTT
CASNELAGVTDTQYF
>TRBJ2-3|TRBV9|-|TRBD2
TGTGCCAGCAGCGTAGGGCTAGCGGGAGTACGGGATACGCAGTATTTT
CASSVGLAGVRDTQYF
>TRBJ2-1|TRBV7-9|-|-
TGTGCCAGCAGCTTCAGACGGGTAGGGAGTGAGCAGTTCTTC
CASSFRRVGSEQFF
>TRBJ1-5|TRBV6-5|once|-
TGTGCCAGCAGTCCTCGAGGTGTTCAGCCCCAGCATTTT
CASSPRGVQPQHF
>TRBJ2-5|TRBV5-4|-|TRBD2
TGTGCCAGCAGCTCGACCGGACTAGACCAAGAGACCCAGTACTTC
CASSSTGLDQETQYF
>TRBJ1-4|TRBV7-9|-|-
TGTGCCAGCAGCTTAATTCGGGGGGCGTTTGAAAAACTGTTTTTT
CASSLIRGAFEKLFF
>TRBJ1-1|TRBV6-5|-|TRBD1
TGTGCCAGCAGTAGGACAGGTCCTAACACTGAAGCTTTCTTT
CASSRTGPNTEAFF
>TRBJ2-2|TRBV7-8|-|TRBD2
TGTGCCAGCGGCGAGACTAGCGGGAACACCGGGGAGCTGTTTTTT
CASGETSGNTGELFF
>TRBJ2-7|TRBV6-6|-|-
TGTGCCAGCAGTTACTCGAGCTTGGGCGACCCCTACGAGCAGTACTTC
CASSYSSLGDPYEQYF
>TRBJ2-4|TRBV13|-|-
TGTGCCAGCAGCTTAGAGGACAAAAACATTCAGTACTTC
CASSLEDKNIQYF
>TRBJ2-7|TRBV11-2|-|TRBD2
TGTGCCAGCAGCCCGGGCGGGGGTCTCGAGCAGTACTTC
CASSPGGGLEQYF
>TRBJ2-7|TRBV7-9|-|-
TGTGCCAGCAGCCCCCAGAACACAGTGTATCCTCCCTACGAGCAGTACTTC
CASSPQNTVYPPYEQYF
>TRBJ2-1|TRBV5-4|-|TRBD2
TGTGCCAGCAGATCCCAGCGGGAACCGCACAATGAGCAGTTCTTC
CASRSQREPHNEQFF
>TRBJ2-5|TRBV11-2|-|TRBD2
TGTGCCAGCAGCTCAGGGACTAGCGGCTACCAAGAGACCCAGTACTTC
CASSSGTSGYQETQYF
>TRBJ2-1|TRBV7-2|-|-
TGTGCCAGCAGTTTTGGGTACGGCAATGAGCAGTTCTTC
CASSFGYGNEQFF
>TRBJ1-5|TRBV4-3|-|TRBD1
TGCGCCAGCAGCCTGGACAGGGGGTCGAGCAATCAGCCCCAGCATTTT
CASSLDRGSSNQPQHF
>TRBJ2-1|TRBV25-1|-|TRBD1
TGTGCCAGCACCCAAACGGTGACAGGGTTTAGTTACAATGAGCAGTTCTTC
CASTQTVTGFSYNEQFF
>TRBJ2-3|TRBV6-5|-|-
TGTGCCAGCAGTTACCAGGGGCGGGCCACAGATACGCAGTATTTT
CASSYQGRATDTQYF
>TRBJ2-5|TRBV15|-|TRBD2
TGTGCCACCGGGTTGGCGGGAGTGTGGGAGACCCAGTACTTC
CATGLAGVWETQYF
>TRBJ1-4|TRBV29-1|once|TRBD1
TGCAGCGTCGGGACAGGGGCTGAAAAACTGTTTTTT
CSVGTGAEKLFF
>TRBJ2-5|TRBV28|-|-
TGTGCCAGCAGTTTATTGTCAGAGACCCAGTACTTC
CASSLLSETQYF
>TRBJ1-1|TRBV30|-|-
TGTGCCTGGAGTCCGGGCATCGACACTGAAGCTTTCTTT
CAWSPGIDTEAFF
>TRBJ2-7|TRBV7-9|-|TRBD1
TGTGCCAGCAGCTCACCGGGACAGTCCTACGAGCAGTACTTC
CASSSPGQSYEQYF
>TRBJ1-1|TRBV14|-|-
TGTGCCAGCAGCCAAACCGACGACAGGTTAGATCAAGCTTTCTTT
CASSQTDDRLDQAFF
>TRBJ1-4|TRBV29-1|-|-
TGCAGCGGAACAGGGTCGGAGGAAAAACTGTTTTTT
CSGTGSEEKLFF
>TRBJ2-5|TRBV27|-|TRBD1
TGTGCCAGCAGTCCGGGGGCCGTCAACAGGGGGCAAGAGACCCAGTACTTC
CASSPGAVNRGQETQYF
>TRBJ1-2|TRBV25-1|-|-
TGTGCCAGCAGTGAATATCCCCGTGGGCAGGGTACCTATGGCTACACCTTC
CASSEYPRGQGTYGYTF
>TRBJ2-2|TRBV7-3|-|TRBD2
TGTGCCAGCAGCTTTGCGGGAGTGGCGAACACCGGGGAGCTGTTTTTT
CASSFAGVANTGELFF
>TRBJ2-1|TRBV11-2|-|-
TGTGCCAGCAGCCCAGGGGTCGCCCCCGATGAGCAGTTCTTC
CASSPGVAPDEQFF
>TRBJ1-1|TRBV5-1|-|-
TGCGCCAGCAGCCGGACAGAGAACACTGAAGCTTTCTTT
CASSRTENTEAFF
>TRBJ1-4|TRBV5-6|-|-
TGTGCCAGCAGCATTGAAGGGGGAGGAACTAATGAAAAACTGTTTTTT
CASSIEGGGTNEKLFF
>TRBJ2-7|TRBV5-6|-|TRBD2
TGTGCCAGCAGCACCGGACTAGCGGGTTACGAGCAGTACTTC
CASSTGLAGYEQYF
>TRBJ1-2|TRBV7-9|-|-
TGTGCCAGCAGCTTAGCCTCAGTTGGGGCAGAAGGCTACACCTTC
CASSLASVGAEGYTF
>TRBJ1-2|TRBV7-9|-|TRBD1
TGTGCCAGCAGCCCTCGGGAGGGGGCACGATATTACGGCTACACCTTC
CASSPREGARYYGYTF
>TRBJ2-7|TRBV6-5|-|TRBD1
TGTGCCAGCAGTTTCCTAGGACAGGACCCCTACGAGCAGTACTTC
CASSFLGQDPYEQYF
>TRBJ1-1|TRBV7-9|-|TRBD1
TGTGCCAGCAGCTCGGACAGGCCTTTGGCTTACACTGAAGCTTTCTTT
CASSSDRPLAYTEAFF
>TRBJ2-2|TRBV5-1|-|-
TGCGCCAGCAGCCAGGAGGGCGCCACCGGGGAGCTGTTTTTT
CASSQEGATGELFF
>TRBJ2-7|TRBV6-1|-|TRBD1
TGTGCCAGCAGTAATGGACAGGGCGCCGGCTACGAGCAGTACTTC
CASSNGQGAGYEQYF
>TRBJ2-7|TRBV6-5|-|TRBD1
TGTGCCAGCAGTTACAGGGGGCCTCGGGAGCAGTACTTC
CASSYRGPREQYF
>TRBJ2-5|TRBV10-1|-|TRBD2
TGCGCCAGCAGTGAGGCGGGGGGCCAAGAGACCCAGTACTTC
CASSEAGGQETQYF
>TRBJ2-7|TRBV6-5|once|TRBD2
TGTGCCAGCAGTTACTCCGGGGGAGGGAAGCAGTACTTC
CASSYSGGGKQYF
>TRBJ2-7|TRBV7-7|-|-
TGTGCCAGCAGCTTAGGGGGCGGCGAGCAGTACTTC
CASSLGGGEQYF